This T cell receptor beta chain was retrieved from a study of T cells after yellow fever vaccination. Background on the study: In the case of low-cell-number fractions, SMART-Seq v4 Ultra Low Input was used for preparation.

Points on this clonotype: Its cognate antigen is unknown.

Study-level findings and limits: A minor fraction of clonotypes spanned both CD4 and CD8 compartments.

V gave up 3 bases and J gave up 4 bases, with 21 bases separating them. This CDR3 contains 18 residues. Germline CDR1 and CDR2: KGHDR and SFDVKD. A universal primer site and UMIs were added as TCR cDNA was made by 5'RACE template switching. Each CDR3 protein gets one entry after TCRdb re-called the 5' RACE reads with MiXCR. The sample holds 350,000 to 550,000 distinct CDR3 sequences, roughly a sixth seen once. The sequence came from a man aged 18 to 29 who received the YFV17D yellow fever vaccine. The chain joins TRBV24-1 to TRBJ2-1; perhaps D is TRBD1 or TRBD2 (6 bases each). The specimen was PBMCs, collected before the yellow fever booster vaccination. CDR3 sequence (DNA): TGTGCCACCAGTGATGCCCGGGGGCGGGGAAGCCGATACAATGAGCAGTTCTTC. Translated: CATSDARGRGSRYNEQFF.